The source of this TCR beta chain is a study of radiation and T cells in renal cell carcinoma (TCRdb year 2020). Context from the whole study: TCR beta sequencing covered approximately 50 samples in total, comprising some 26 tumors and approximately 27 peripheral blood samples. The last blood draw occurred 4 weeks after radiation, at the same time as nephrectomy. Across all 53 samples, several million unique CDR3 nucleotide sequences encoding about 2.7 million unique CDR3 amino acid sequences were identified.

The immunoSEQ kit was used, according to the manufacturer's recommendations, to generate TCR beta libraries from genomic DNA. To prepare the libraries, a first multiplex PCR with proprietary primers was run, followed by a second PCR that added unique barcodes, and a bead cleanup was done after each round. A kit-provided positive control reaction and a negative control reaction were included in every sample batch. The final libraries were assessed on an Agilent 4200 TapeStation D1000 ScreenTape, pooled by volume, and quantified by qPCR. Sequencing ran on an Illumina NextSeq500 with a MidOutput 150-cycle cartridge, using 156 Read1 and 15 Index1 cycles with kit custom primers. The pooled library was loaded at approximately 0.92 pM with roughly 20% PhiX control spiked in. From the authors' description of their analysis: Vendor-processed data were analyzed in R, and a clonotype was defined as all T cells sharing the same CDR3 nucleotide sequence. For clone abundance analyses, frequencies were normalized to the 10,000 most abundant clones in each sample. Public T cell clones, averaging fewer than five per sample, were removed before analysis. Tumor-enriched and baseline blood-enriched clonotypes were defined by at least a 32-fold difference in abundance between compartments. A beta-binomial differential abundance model was applied to find clonotypes that expanded or contracted between blood time points. Similarity between tumor and blood repertoires was quantified using the Baroni-Urbani and Buser coefficient, and groups were compared with two-tailed Wilcoxon tests in R. Drawn from immuneACCESS, this table holds only the in-frame rearrangements with V and J called that TCRdb kept. Clones are partly lost; checked studies trace under half to an unresolved V gene and leave the rest unexplained. That table supplies the V and J calls and clone size; D and trimming were determined from the DNA. Present in this sample are 97,000 or so clones, around 83% of which were seen just once. Approximately 7.8% of the sample is held by the ten biggest clonotypes.

General study outcomes and caveats: Blood repertoire dynamics were not followed beyond 4 weeks after treatment. In blood, the top tumor clonotypes increased between baseline and 2 weeks post-radiation and then shrank by 4 weeks, which suggests that tumor-resident clones expanded only transiently. Because no pretreatment tumor biopsies were available, whether clonotypes were present in the tumor at baseline could not be determined. With a single-armed trial design, the study had no way to address how radiation dose or scheduling affects the TCR repertoire.

As for this clone: Its antigen specificity is not known. It has no much larger one-base neighbor in the sample; base qualities were not kept.

Reading the label with the study, this specimen's time point is: blood 4 weeks post-SBRT, at nephrectomy. The treatment or condition label, as the study defines it: 15 Gy SBRT to primary tumor, nephrectomy 4 weeks later. Samples came from a clinical trial, in which primary renal cell carcinomas received 15 Gy stereotactic body radiation therapy followed by nephrectomy 4 weeks later. To follow tumor-enriched clonotypes, serial peripheral blood was collected from radiation-treated patients at baseline and at 2 weeks and 4 weeks after SBRT. Every patient's renal cell carcinoma showed clear cell pathology. The QIAamp DNA Blood Mini Kit (Qiagen) was used to prepare genomic DNA for TCR sequencing. The analyses included only samples that passed all quality control checks. Trimming leaves V shorter by 0 bases and J shorter by 5 bases, with the junction holding 12 bases beyond the gene matches. CDR1 and CDR2 were assigned from the germline V gene as WSHSY and SAAADI. The CDR3 holds 17 amino acids from the cysteine to the phenylalanine. The DNA shown is the 51-base CDR3, in frame from base 1.

This receptor was obtained from a man between 60 and 75 years old with renal cell carcinoma. The sample in question was blood, obtained from a patient whose treatment included radiotherapy and nephrectomy. The chain is assembled from TRBV10-2 and TRBJ2-5, with 7 bases aligning to TRBD2. The nucleotide sequence is TGCGCCAGCAGTGAGTCGATACGGGAGGTGATTGAGGAGACCCAGTACTTC. This sequence encodes CASSESIREVIEETQYF.